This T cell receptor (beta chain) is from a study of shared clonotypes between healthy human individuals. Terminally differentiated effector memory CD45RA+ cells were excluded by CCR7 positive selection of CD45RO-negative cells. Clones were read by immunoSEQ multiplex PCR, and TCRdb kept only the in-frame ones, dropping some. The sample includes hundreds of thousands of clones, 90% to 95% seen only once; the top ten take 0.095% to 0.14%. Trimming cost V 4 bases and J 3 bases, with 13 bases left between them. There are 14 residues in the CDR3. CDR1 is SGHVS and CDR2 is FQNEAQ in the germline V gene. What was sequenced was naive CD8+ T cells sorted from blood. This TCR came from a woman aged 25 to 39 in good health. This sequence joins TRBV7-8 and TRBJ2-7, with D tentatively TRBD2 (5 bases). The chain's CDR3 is CASSSYRGNYEQYF. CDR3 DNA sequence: TGTGCCAGCAGCTCATACAGAGGGAACTACGAGCAGTACTTC.